This passage covers 12 T cell receptor beta chains from one sample sequenced in a study of metastatic and nonmetastatic thyroid tumors (dated by TCRdb to 2020 to 2022). No patient had received any treatment before thyroid surgery. Receptor libraries were prepared by PCR. The sequencer was an Illumina HiSeq 4000. TCRdb reran the public reads through fastp at Q25 and MiXCR, keeping productive beta chains. Present in this sample are just over 20,000 clones, 9% to 15% of which were seen just once. Of the sample, roughly 6.2% is held by the ten largest clones. Input material: blood. These TCRs come from a male donor with papillary thyroid cancer or a benign thyroid nodule (not recorded which). Some clones in this sample may be carry-over from other donors' samples.

The CDR3 sequence is CSARGPLTSGKSGELFF. DNA for the CDR3: TGCAGTGCTAGAGGTCCCCTAACTAGCGGGAAGTCCGGGGAGCTGTTTTTT. V usage is TRBV20-1 and J usage is TRBJ2-2, with TRBD2 matching 10 bases. The CDR3 totals 17 residues. Germline V gives CDR1 DFQATT, CDR2 SNEGSKA (reference sequence). The J segment lost 6 bases and the V segment lost 1 base, leaving 11 bases of the junction unmatched.

This clone has at least ten counts. The chain recombines TRBV20-1 with TRBJ2-2; 7 bases are shared with TRBD1. The V and J ends lost 3 bases and 1 base, in that order; junction bases with no gene match: 2. CDR3 length: 14 residues. Germline V gene sequence: CDR1 DFQATT, CDR2 SNEGSKA (reference sequence). The CDR3 here is CSARRGLNTGELFF. DNA for the CDR3: TGCAGTGCTAGGAGGGGGCTGAACACCGGGGAGCTGTTTTTT.

There are many counts of this clone. This rearrangement joins TRBV6-1 to TRBJ1-4; D unclear. Germline-derived CDR1 and CDR2 are MNHNS and SASEGT. This CDR3 is 11 amino acids long. V lost 3 bases and J lost 17, with 13 bases in between. This CDR3 reads CASSDPPLRFF. CDR3 coding DNA: TGTGCCAGCAGTGACCCCCCCCTTCGTTTTTTT.

This clone is labeled medium-sized. The chain recombines TRBV24-1 with TRBJ1-2; D is unresolved. CDR3 length equals 14 residues. The V and J ends lost 4 bases and 4 bases respectively, with 12 bases between them. CDR1 KGHDR and CDR2 SFDVKD come from the germline V gene. The CDR3 protein is CATSDPPEAYGYTF. CDR3 in DNA: TGTGCCACCAGTGACCCCCCAGAGGCCTATGGCTACACCTTC.

The chain uses TRBV27 and TRBJ2-7; D is ambiguous. The germline CDR1 and CDR2 sequences are MNHEY and SMNVEV (reference sequence). The CDR3 extends over 14 amino acids. Between the trimmed V and J ends, which lost 3 bases and 3 bases, there was a span of 12 bases. CDR3 coding DNA: TGTGCCAGCAGTTTGGGTTGGCAGAGCTACGAGCAGTACTTC. Its protein is CASSLGWQSYEQYF.

This clone occurred many times. V and J are TRBV4-2 and TRBJ1-2, with D possibly being TRBD1 (6 bases). Trimming shortened V by 0 bases and J by 8 bases, and 10 bases separated the two germline ends. There are 13 residues in the CDR3. The germline V gene has CDR1 LGHNA and CDR2 YNFKEQ. CDR3: CASSQETGGGYTF. CDR3 sequence (DNA): TGTGCCAGCAGCCAAGAGACAGGCGGCGGCTACACCTTC.

This clone was recorded at least ten times. A much larger clone sits a single nucleotide away, making a read error possible. Other DNA variants within this sample encode the same CDR3. The chain has TRBV2 and TRBJ2-2; TRBD1 might be the D (6 bases). In germline, CDR1 is SNHLY, CDR2 FYNNEI. This CDR3 is built from 12 residues. CDR3 sequence: CASTGSAGELFF. The CDR3, as DNA: TGTGCTAGCACAGGGTCGGCCGGGGAGCTGTTTTTT. The full variable domain, completed using reference TRBV2 and TRBJ2-2, is EPEVTQTPSHQVTQMGQEVILRCVPISNHLYFYWYRQILGQKVEFLVSFYNNEISEKSEIFDDQFSVERPDGSNFTLKIRSTKLEDSAMYFCASTGSAGELFFGEGSRLTVL.

This clone has ten or more counts. A much larger clone lies one base from this, so it may be a read error. The chain is built from TRBV18 and TRBJ1-4; no reliable D call. Germline V lookup: CDR1 KGHSH, CDR2 LQKENI. This CDR3 contains 13 residues. The CDR3 protein is CASSPQTNGKLFF. The CDR3 nucleotides are TGTGCCAGCTCCCCACAAACTAATGGAAAACTGTTTTTT.

By share, this clone counts as medium-sized. The genes are TRBV6-1 and TRBJ1-5, with D maybe TRBD1 (5 bases). The CDR3 is 13 amino acids. From germline, CDR1 is MNHNS and CDR2 SASEGT. Trimming took off 5 bases at V and 4 bases at J, with 9 bases between the two ends. The CDR3 region is CASSLGPNQPQHF. The CDR3 DNA reads TGTGCCAGCAGTCTGGGACCAAATCAGCCCCAGCATTTT.

This clone was recorded many times. The V gene is TRBV2, the J gene TRBJ2-1, with no clear D. Deletions cut 6 bases from V and 1 base from J, with 7 bases between. This CDR3 region has 13 residues. Germline V gene lookup returns CDR1 SNHLY and CDR2 FYNNEI. The CDR3 nucleotides are TGTGCCAGCAGCAAGAATTCCTACAATGAGCAGTTCTTC. Residues: CASSKNSYNEQFF.

By frequency in the sample, this clone is medium-sized. This chain links TRBV12-3 or TRBV12-4 with TRBJ2-1, with 8 bases fitting TRBD2. The CDR3 consists of 17 residues. V was clipped by 7 bases and J by 9 bases; unmatched bases: 20. CDR3 in amino acids: CASTTGGAGLARGEQFF. The CDR3 coding sequence is TGTGCCAGCACAACCGGCGGTGCCGGACTAGCTAGGGGTGAGCAGTTCTTC.

The table lists this clone with many counts. This sequence may be a read error, since a much larger clone differs from it by one base. Other DNA variants within this sample encode the same CDR3. The chain recombines TRBV12-3 or TRBV12-4 with TRBJ2-1; tentative D call: TRBD2 (5 bases). The CDR3 covers 16 residues. V lost 5 bases and J 9 bases, leaving 23 bases between the germline ends. CDR3 in DNA: TGTGCCAGCAGTCCTAAGGCCGGACTTTCGCTTTTTGAGCAGTTCTTC. This gives the protein CASSPKAGLSLFEQFF.